The 2 T cell receptor beta chains in this list originate from one sample, sequenced in a study of cytomegalovirus exposure and HLA in healthy donors (dated by TCRdb to about 2017). The library was made by the immunoSEQ multiplex PCR assay. For the multiplex PCR, a mixture combining 60 forward primers for TCR Vbeta segments and 13 reverse primers for TCR Jbeta segments was used. Sourced from immuneACCESS, this table was stored by TCRdb with only in-frame sequences that have V and J called. A share of the clones is absent; for the studies checked, an unresolved V gene accounts for under half, and the remainder has no known explanation. A total of 99,000 or so clones appear in this sample, over 70% of them only once. Roughly 5.7% of the sample comes from the top ten. The specimen sequenced was PBMCs. The receptors were sampled from a male donor in good health and CMV-seronegative.

The chain employs TRBV7-3 and TRBJ2-3, with TRBD2 matching over 9 bases. J was trimmed by 3 bases and V by 1 base; bases with no gene match: 5. The CDR3 is made up of 16 amino acids. CDR1 is SGHTA and CDR2 is FQGTGA in the germline V gene. The CDR3 DNA sequence: TGTGCCAGCAGCTTAAACGCGGGAGGGCTTACAGATACGCAGTATTTT. Amino acids: CASSLNAGGLTDTQYF.

The rearrangement joins TRBV10-3 to TRBJ2-7, with TRBD2 identical over 7 bases. Unmatched junction bases numbered 10, after V lost 6 bases and J lost 2 bases. This CDR3 has 15 residues. CDR1 and CDR2 from the germline V gene are ENHRY and SYGVKD. The CDR3 nucleotides read TGTGCCATCAGGGGTAACCGGGGGGAAGCCTACGAGCAGTACTTC. Its protein product is CAIRGNRGEAYEQYF.